The clone carrying this TCR beta chain was observed at least ten times. The antigen is unknown. V shed 7 bases and J 2 bases; nucleotides not matched to a gene: 9. The CDR3 spans 14 residues. CDR1 is SGHRS and CDR2 is YFSETQ in the germline V gene. The data stem from a study of CD8 T cells in ankylosing spondylitis. Points from the study as a whole: Matched ankylosing spondylitis synovial fluid reportedly contained a significantly enriched population of disease-linked clones.

One entry per CDR3 protein results from TCRdb running MiXCR on the 5' RACE reads. The data contain under 250,000 distinct CDR3 sequences, around 8% of them singletons. V gene TRBV5-1 combines with J gene TRBJ2-7; 7 nucleotides align to TRBD2. This receptor was obtained from a female donor with ankylosing spondylitis or in good health (not recorded which). Sequencing used blood, either unsorted or a sorted T cell fraction (not recorded which). CDR3 nucleotide sequence: TGCGCCAGCGCCTACCGGGGGAGGGCCTACGAGCAGTACTTC. Protein sequence: CASAYRGRAYEQYF.